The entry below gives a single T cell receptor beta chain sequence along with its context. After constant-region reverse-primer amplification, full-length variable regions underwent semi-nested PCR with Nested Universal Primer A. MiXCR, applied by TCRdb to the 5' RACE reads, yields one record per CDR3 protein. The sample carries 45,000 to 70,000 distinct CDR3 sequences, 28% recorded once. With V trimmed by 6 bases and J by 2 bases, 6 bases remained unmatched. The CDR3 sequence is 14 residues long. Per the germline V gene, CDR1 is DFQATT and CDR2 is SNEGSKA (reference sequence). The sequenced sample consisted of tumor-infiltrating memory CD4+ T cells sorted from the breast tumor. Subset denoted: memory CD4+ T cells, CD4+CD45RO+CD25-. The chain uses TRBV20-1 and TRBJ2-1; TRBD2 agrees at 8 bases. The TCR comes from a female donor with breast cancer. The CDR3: CSAFTSGTYNEQFF. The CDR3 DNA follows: TGCAGTGCGTTCACTAGCGGCACCTACAATGAGCAGTTCTTC.